One sample yielded the 19 T cell receptor beta chains listed below, sequenced in a study of blood T cells in healthy people across ages. Then a second PCR, running roughly 7 to 11 cycles, was carried out with a sample-barcoded 5' primer and a J-beta primer mix. One entry per CDR3 protein results from TCRdb running MiXCR on the 5' RACE reads. The sample holds 1.5 million to 1.9 million distinct CDR3 sequences, about 42% seen once. Sequencing was performed on blood. The source is a young woman in good health.

CDR3 bases: TGTGCCAGCAGCCTCGACCCATGGTACAATGAGCAGTTCTTC. This encodes CASSLDPWYNEQFF. This chain uses TRBV14 with TRBJ2-1; D unclear. Per germline, CDR1 SGHDN and CDR2 FVKESK. CDR3 size: 14 residues. V was clipped by 4 bases and J by 4 bases, with 11 bases between them.

This clonotype turned up a few times. The chain couples TRBV27 to TRBJ1-2; weak D call: TRBD1 (6 bases). V was trimmed by 5 bases and J by 7 bases, leaving 20 bases between them. Per germline, CDR1 MNHEY and CDR2 SMNVEV (reference sequence). The CDR3 consists of 15 residues. This CDR3 reads CASSPSTGYLGGYTF. The CDR3 nucleotides read TGTGCCAGCAGTCCTTCCACAGGGTACCTTGGTGGCTACACCTTC.

This clonotype was seen many times. This chain uses TRBV20-1 with TRBJ1-2; D is perhaps TRBD1 (6 bases). The CDR3 contains 12 residues. CDR1 is DFQATT, CDR2 SNEGSKA, per germline (reference sequence). Deletions cut 4 bases from V and 1 base from J, with 7 bases between. The CDR3 nucleotides are TGCAGTGCTACGGACAGTAACTATGGCTACACCTTC. Amino acids: CSATDSNYGYTF.

The chain has TRBV12-3 or TRBV12-4 and TRBJ2-2; no reliable D call. CDR3 size: 15 residues. The V end lost 7 bases, the J end lost 5 bases, and 17 bases lay between the germline ends. The CDR3 region has the DNA TGTGCCAGCACAGTGAGCGCTAGACCTACCGGGGAGCTGTTTTTT. Its translation: CASTVSARPTGELFF.

This clonotype showed up just a few times. This sequence joins TRBV7-2 and TRBJ2-3, with TRBD1 as a possible D gene (6 bases). The CDR3 covers 16 residues. CDR1 and CDR2 from the germline V gene are SGHTA and FQGNSA. The V gene lost 5 bases and the J gene lost 4 bases, with 19 bases spanning the gap. The CDR3 region has the DNA TGTGCCAGCAGCGGCTACAGGGACCCCTACCCAGATACGCAGTATTTT. Its protein is CASSGYRDPYPDTQYF.

This sequence joins TRBV29-1 and TRBJ1-2; D gene unclear. The CDR3 length is 15 residues. Germline CDR1 and CDR2: SQVTM and ANQGSEA. V lost 6 bases, J lost 1 base, and 18 bases lay in between. DNA of the CDR3: TGCAGCGTAATTAAGGGTGCAACCCTTAACTATGGCTACACCTTC. Protein: CSVIKGATLNYGYTF.

This clonotype appeared once. The CDR3 DNA sequence: TGTGCTAGTGGTTTTACGACACAGGGCTACGAGCAGTACTTC. Its translation: CASGFTTQGYEQYF. The chain has TRBV12-5 and TRBJ2-7, with TRBD1 as a possible D gene (6 bases). V lost 3 bases and J 3 bases, leaving 12 bases between the germline ends. CDR3 length: 14 residues. Looked up from germline, CDR1 is LGHNT and CDR2 is FRNRAP.

V is TRBV12-3 or TRBV12-4 and J is TRBJ1-6; D is ambiguous. Trimming stripped 5 bases from V and 13 bases from J, with 15 bases between. The CDR3 is made up of 13 amino acids. The CDR3 DNA sequence: TGTGCCAGCAGTCTCTCCTTAACCGGGCCCCTCCACTTT. As protein: CASSLSLTGPLHF.

This clonotype was counted ten times or more. The genes are TRBV2 and TRBJ1-6; 8 bases map to TRBD1. Germline CDR1 reads SNHLY; CDR2 reads FYNNEI. With V trimmed by 1 base and J by 10 bases, 3 bases remained unmatched. The CDR3 covers 14 residues. CDR3 in DNA: TGTGCCAGCAGTGAAGGCAGGGGGCAGTCACCCCTCCACTTT. Translating it yields CASSEGRGQSPLHF.

Note on this clonotype: A read error may account for a junction end that differs from germline. The chain employs TRBV12-3 or TRBV12-4 and TRBJ1-2; D might be TRBD1 (6 bases). This CDR3 has 14 residues. In DNA, the CDR3 is TGTGCCAGCACCTTACAGGGCGCTGGATATGGCTATACCTTC. Amino acid sequence: CASTLQGAGYGYTF.

This clonotype has more than one count but fewer than ten. The rearrangement links TRBV7-9 to TRBJ2-4, with a weak D call TRBD1 (7 bases). The closer fit of TRBJ2-5 to the DNA end suggests the J call may be wrong. This CDR3 is 16 amino acids long. Germline CDR1 and CDR2: SEHNR and FQNEAQ (reference sequence). CDR3 nucleotide sequence: TGTGCCAGCAGTTTATACAGGGGAGGCTTTGGAGAGACCCAGTACTTC. Its translation: CASSLYRGGFGETQYF.

The table lists this clonotype with a few counts. The V gene is TRBV2, the J gene TRBJ2-4; D uncertain. The DNA matches TRBJ2-7 better at its end, which makes the J call doubtful. Germline CDR1 SNHLY, CDR2 FYNNEI. The CDR3 spans 13 residues. CDR3 sequence reads: CASHTELTYEQYF. CDR3 nucleotides: TGTGCCAGCCACACCGAGCTTACCTACGAGCAGTACTTC.

The rearrangement joins TRBV7-9 to TRBJ2-1; 8 bases align to TRBD2. The V gene end was trimmed by 5 bases and the J gene end by 7 bases; junction bases not matched to a gene: 16. Per germline, CDR1 SEHNR and CDR2 FQNEAQ (reference sequence). The CDR3 length is 17 residues. This chain's CDR3 is CASSPQGGGRPKNEQFF. CDR3 DNA: TGTGCCAGCAGCCCTCAAGGTGGCGGGAGGCCTAAAAATGAGCAGTTCTTC.

This clonotype was observed a few times. The V call is TRBV14, the J call TRBJ2-7; maybe TRBD1 (6 bases). This CDR3 spans 14 amino acids. V was pared by 4 bases and J by 6 bases, with 16 bases between. The V gene's germline CDR1 is SGHDN and CDR2 FVKESK. The CDR3 sequence: CASSPNRDHAEQYF. CDR3 DNA sequence: TGTGCCAGCAGCCCCAACAGGGATCACGCCGAGCAGTACTTC.

The chain joins TRBV12-3 or TRBV12-4 to TRBJ2-1; 9 bases match TRBD1. The DNA end is more similar to TRBJ2-7, so the J call may be wrong. The CDR3 totals 15 residues. The CDR3 here is CASKEGQGPYNEQYF. The DNA for the CDR3 is TGTGCCAGCAAGGAAGGACAGGGGCCCTACAATGAGCAGTACTTC.

The V gene is TRBV15, the J gene TRBJ1-2; 10 bases align to TRBD1. Germline trimming cut 3 bases from V and 0 bases from J; bases unmatched to any gene: 1. Germline CDR1 and CDR2: LNHNV and YYDKDF (reference sequence). The length of the CDR3 is 15 residues. The CDR3 reads CATSSGTGANYGYTF. The DNA for the CDR3 is TGTGCCACCAGCAGTGGGACAGGGGCTAACTATGGCTACACCTTC.

The V gene is TRBV7-6, the J gene TRBJ2-3, with D perhaps TRBD2 (7 bases). The CDR3 spans 18 residues. V lost 0 bases and J lost 3, with 19 bases in between. Germline CDR1 reads SGHVS; CDR2 reads FNYEAQ. The CDR3 nucleotides read TGTGCCAGCAGCTTAGCGCTAAATCGGGGGGCACCGACAGATACGCAGTATTTT. Its translation: CASSLALNRGAPTDTQYF.

The gene calls are TRBV7-2 and TRBJ2-3, with 12 bases fitting TRBD2. With V trimmed by 4 bases and J by 2 bases, 7 bases remained unmatched. The CDR3 extends over 17 amino acids. Germline assignment: CDR1 SGHTA and CDR2 FQGNSA. As DNA, the CDR3 is TGTGCCAGCAGCTCTACTAGCGGGAGGTTTTTCACAGATACGCAGTATTTT. As protein: CASSSTSGRFFTDTQYF. The complete variable domain, with remaining parts taken from reference TRBV7-2 and TRBJ2-3, reads GAGVSQSPSNKVTEKGKDVELRCDPISGHTALYWYRQSLGQGLEFLIYFQGNSAPDKSGLPSDRFSAERTGGSVSTLTIQRTQQEDSAVYLCASSSTSGRFFTDTQYFGPGTRLTVL.

This clonotype was counted only a few times. This sequence joins TRBV29-1 and TRBJ2-1, with TRBD2 matching over 8 bases. Germline CDR1 is SQVTM and CDR2 is ANQGSEA. The CDR3 runs 12 residues. Germline trimming cut 3 bases from V and 10 bases from J; bases unmatched to any gene: 5. CDR3 sequence: CSVEGTRLEQFF. Written as DNA, the CDR3 is TGCAGCGTTGAGGGGACTAGGCTCGAGCAGTTCTTC.